The clone carrying this T cell receptor beta chain was observed at least ten times. The antigen is unknown. These data originate in a study of T cells in Graves' hyperthyroidism and ophthalmopathy. Study observations and caveats: Separation of ophthalmopathy from stable hyperthyroidism was achieved by a 13 V-J model. Most thyroid-expanded clonotypes above 0.001 were also found in blood. The model foresaw ophthalmopathy a median around seven months prior to onset.

The investigators amplified TCR beta CDR3 regions from RNA transcripts. Primed by the HTBI set, a first-round RT-PCR was run on the TCR CDR3. TCRdb re-called the multiplex PCR reads through MiXCR, storing one row per CDR3 protein. The table lists about 160,000 distinct CDR3 sequences, about a tenth of them singletons. The hyperthyroidism was newly diagnosed and had lasted under 2 months; the patients were aged 18 to 65. Trimming took 7 bases from V and 1 from J; bases not matched to a gene: 3. CDR1 and CDR2 from the germline V gene are DFQATT and SNEGSKA (reference sequence). The CDR3 has 12 amino acids.

Sequences were obtained from blood. V usage is TRBV20-1 and J usage is TRBJ2-5; 7 positions match TRBD1. The receptor comes from a woman in her late teens or twenties with Graves' hyperthyroidism that later progressed to Graves' ophthalmopathy. CDR3: CSGRGLQETQYF. CDR3 nucleotides: TGCAGTGGAAGGGGGCTCCAAGAGACCCAGTACTTC.